The 29 T cell receptor beta chains listed next were all sequenced from one sample in a study of EBV T-cell therapy then PD-1 blockade in nasopharyngeal carcinoma. Profiling relied on immunoSEQ multiplex PCR, and the TCRdb table lists in-frame clones only, not all of them. The sample lists 15,000 or so clones; around 84% were seen once. No antigen is known for these receptors. Documented treatment: AdE1-LMPpoly-expanded autologous EBV-specific T-cell therapy followed by anti-PD-1 nivolumab. The material sequenced was CD8+ T cells from blood, taken at approximately day 100 from a patient whose treatment included autologous EBV-specific T cells and nivolumab. All receptors derive from a man in his forties or fifties with nasopharyngeal carcinoma.

The V call is TRBV4-1, the J call TRBJ2-3; D remains unclear. The CDR3 extends over 13 amino acids. Germline CDR1 is MGHRA and CDR2 is YSYEKL. With 2 bases removed from V and 4 bases from J, the gap between germline ends came to 7 bases. The CDR3 nucleotides are TGCGCCAGCAGCCAACCCGTAGCAGATACGCAGTATTTT. Encoded protein: CASSQPVADTQYF.

This clone is labeled as medium-sized. The CDR3 here is CAISESEDRGYYNSPLHF. CDR3 bases: TGTGCCATCAGTGAGTCGGAGGACAGGGGTTACTATAATTCACCCCTCCACTTT. The chain carries TRBV10-3 and TRBJ1-6; 9 nucleotides align to TRBD1. The CDR3 runs to 18 residues. The germline gives CDR1 ENHRY, CDR2 SYGVKD. Trimming at V came to 0 bases and at J to 3 bases, leaving 6 bases not matched to a gene.

The chain links TRBV10-3 to TRBJ2-7, with D unresolved. The V and J ends lost 2 bases and 0 bases respectively, with 5 bases between them. Germline CDR1 and CDR2: ENHRY and SYGVKD. This CDR3 contains 13 residues. The CDR3 DNA follows: TGTGCCATCAGTGAGGGAGACTCCTACGAGCAGTACTTC. This sequence encodes CAISEGDSYEQYF.

V gene TRBV27 combines with J gene TRBJ2-7; maybe TRBD1 (5 bases). This CDR3 is built from 12 residues. The germline V and J ends were trimmed by 9 bases and 5 bases, with 14 bases remaining between them. Germline-derived CDR1 and CDR2 are MNHEY and SMNVEV (reference sequence). Here the CDR3 DNA reads TGTGCCAGTGGCAGGGTAGGGAACGAGCAGTACTTC. It yields the protein CASGRVGNEQYF.

CDR3 protein: CASSPLYEQYF. The CDR3 region has the DNA TGTGCCAGCAGCCCTCTCTACGAGCAGTACTTC. This chain uses TRBV25-1 with TRBJ2-7; D remains unclear. Deletions cut 6 bases from V and 3 bases from J, with 6 bases between. This CDR3 has 11 amino acids. From germline, CDR1 is MGHDK and CDR2 SYGVNS.

This clone was observed once. The chain joins TRBV28 to TRBJ1-4; tentatively, D is TRBD1 (5 bases). Germline-derived CDR1 and CDR2 are MDHEN and SYDVKM. This CDR3 comprises 16 residues. V was cut by 6 bases and J by 3 bases, with 17 bases left in between. The CDR3 loop reads CASSFLQGLANEKLFF. Here the CDR3 DNA reads TGTGCCAGCAGCTTCCTCCAGGGTTTGGCTAATGAAAAACTGTTTTTT.

The chain links TRBV7-9 to TRBJ1-3; D unclear. Germline V gene data show CDR1 as SEHNR and CDR2 as FQNEAQ (reference sequence). There are 17 residues in the CDR3. Trimming took off 5 bases at V and 4 bases at J, with 21 bases between the two ends. Here the CDR3 DNA reads TGTGCCAGCAGCAATGGACTCTCCGGGATGAGGGGAAACACCATATATTTT. Its protein product is CASSNGLSGMRGNTIYF.

The V call is TRBV4-2, the J call TRBJ2-1, with 8 bases aligning to TRBD2. CDR1 is LGHNA and CDR2 is YNFKEQ in the germline V gene. V lost 1 base to trimming and J lost 5 bases; unmatched junction nucleotides: 4. The CDR3 extends over 15 amino acids. The CDR3 DNA reads TGTGCCAGCAGCCAAGGTCTAGCGGGCCACAATGAGCAGTTCTTC. Translating gives CASSQGLAGHNEQFF.

This clone was seen just once. The chain employs TRBV14 and TRBJ2-1; 9 bases match TRBD1. J lost 5 bases, V lost 6 bases, and 8 bases had no gene match. The CDR3 length is 15 residues. Germline V lookup: CDR1 SGHDN, CDR2 FVKESK. The CDR3 sequence is CASRPDRGGNNEQFF. The CDR3 DNA follows: TGTGCCAGCAGACCCGACAGGGGGGGAAACAATGAGCAGTTCTTC.

This clone has only one observation. The V gene is TRBV9, the J gene TRBJ1-5, with TRBD1 as a possible D gene (5 bases). Germline values: CDR1 SGDLS, CDR2 YYNGEE. The germline V and J ends were trimmed by 0 bases and 6 bases, with 13 bases remaining between them. The CDR3 runs 15 residues. DNA for the CDR3: TGTGCCAGCAGCGTAGGTGGCAGGGTCGGTCAGCCCCAGCATTTT. It specifies CASSVGGRVGQPQHF.

The CDR3 is CASSSGIAGVDEQYF. In DNA form, the CDR3 reads TGTGCCAGCAGCTCAGGCATAGCGGGGGTTGATGAGCAGTACTTC. The chain combines TRBV7-8 with TRBJ2-7; 9 bases match TRBD2. The CDR3 spans 15 residues. CDR1 and CDR2 from the germline V gene are SGHVS and FQNEAQ. V was clipped by 4 bases and J by 7 bases; unmatched bases: 11.

CDR3 sequence (DNA): TGTGCCAGCAGGGGACAGGGTGAGCAGTTCTTC. This translates into CASRGQGEQFF. This sequence joins TRBV12-3 or TRBV12-4 and TRBJ2-1; 9 bases are a match to TRBD1. Losses at the gene ends were 6 bases for V and 9 bases for J; bases not matched to a gene: 0. CDR3 size: 11 residues.

The table lists this clone with a few counts. The J gene is TRBJ1-1, the V gene TRBV19; 8 bases are shared with TRBD1. The CDR3 runs 15 residues. J was trimmed by 6 bases and V by 3 bases; bases with no gene match: 9. Germline assignment: CDR1 LNHDA and CDR2 SQIVND (reference sequence). The CDR3 DNA reads TGTGCCAGTAGTATTGGGGCAGGGGGCTTACCTGAAGCTTTCTTT. Protein product: CASSIGAGGLPEAFF.

The CDR3 here is CAISEARQHYEQYF. CDR3 DNA sequence: TGTGCCATCAGTGAGGCTCGGCAGCACTACGAGCAGTACTTC. J is TRBJ2-7 and V is TRBV10-3; D call uncertain. CDR1 and CDR2 from the germline V gene are ENHRY and SYGVKD. This CDR3 has 14 amino acids. Trimming took 2 bases from V and 3 from J, leaving 11 bases between them.

The genes are TRBV6-1 and TRBJ2-5; 7 positions agree with TRBD1. This CDR3 is built from 14 residues. Germline CDR1 MNHNS, CDR2 SASEGT. Trimming at V came to 2 bases and at J to 5 bases, leaving 5 bases not matched to a gene. CDR3 residues: CASSEPTGMETQYF. CDR3 sequence (DNA): TGTGCCAGCAGTGAACCGACAGGGATGGAGACCCAGTACTTC.

DNA of the CDR3: TGTGCCAGCAGTATCTTCCTACAGGGCCAGCCCCAGCATTTT. Amino acids: CASSIFLQGQPQHF. The chain is built from TRBV28 and TRBJ1-5, with a weak D call TRBD1 (6 bases). V lost 5 bases and J 7 bases, leaving 15 bases between the germline ends. This CDR3 comprises 14 residues. Germline loops: CDR1 MDHEN, CDR2 SYDVKM.

The genes are TRBV3-1 (or the pseudogene TRBV3-2) and TRBJ1-4; 7 bases match TRBD1. Trimming removed 1 base from V and 8 bases from J; junction bases left unmatched: 10. This CDR3 has 16 amino acids. Per the germline V gene, CDR1 is LGHDT and CDR2 is YNNKEL (reference sequence). CDR3 protein: CASSQGGDRVGEKLFF. The CDR3 DNA reads as TGTGCCAGCAGCCAAGGGGGAGACAGGGTCGGCGAAAAACTGTTTTTT.

Notes on this clone: The same CDR3 arises from other DNA sequences in this sample as well. This chain connects TRBV7-6 to TRBJ2-2, with D uncertain. The CDR3 is 13 residues long. Trimming took 1 base from V and 7 from J, leaving 7 bases between them. Per the germline V gene, CDR1 is SGHVS and CDR2 is FNYEAQ. In nucleotides, the CDR3 is TGTGCCAGCAGCTTAGAAGGGTTCGGGGAGCTGTTTTTT. Protein product: CASSLEGFGELFF.

This chain joins TRBV2 and TRBJ2-1; D call uncertain. In germline, CDR1 is SNHLY, CDR2 FYNNEI. Trimming removed 4 bases from V and 1 base from J, with 11 bases in between. The CDR3 runs to 15 residues. Here the CDR3 reads CASSAGVESYNEQFF. The CDR3 coding sequence is TGTGCCAGCAGTGCAGGTGTAGAATCCTACAATGAGCAGTTCTTC.

This chain connects TRBV7-3 to TRBJ2-2, with a tentative D call TRBD1 (6 bases). The CDR3 contains 15 residues. The V and J ends lost 4 bases and 6 bases respectively, with 15 bases between them. Looked up from germline, CDR1 is SGHTA and CDR2 is FQGTGA. The CDR3 nucleotides are TGTGCCAGCAGCTCTTTACAGGGCCGGTCCGGGGAGCTGTTTTTT. Protein: CASSSLQGRSGELFF.

The J gene is TRBJ2-2, the V gene TRBV7-6; D not certain. V lost 3 bases, J lost 0 bases, and 11 bases lay in between. The CDR3 runs to 16 residues. Germline V gives CDR1 SGHVS, CDR2 FNYEAQ. For the CDR3, the DNA is TGTGCCAGCAGCTTTGCTGGCAGCGCGAACACCGGGGAGCTGTTTTTT. Its protein product is CASSFAGSANTGELFF.

The chain uses TRBV27 and TRBJ2-1; TRBD2 aligns across 14 bases. Germline CDR1 and CDR2: MNHEY and SMNVEV (reference sequence). CDR3 length: 17 residues. J gave up 7 bases and V 5 bases, and 10 bases lay outside the gene matches. The CDR3 is CASSPRLAGGPGNEQFF. CDR3 nucleotide sequence: TGTGCCAGCAGTCCCCGACTAGCGGGGGGGCCTGGGAATGAGCAGTTCTTC.

The rearrangement links TRBV15 to TRBJ2-5; 12 bases agree with TRBD2. CDR3 length: 20 residues. Trimming at V came to 0 bases and at J to 0 bases, leaving 11 bases not matched to a gene. The V gene's germline CDR1 is LNHNV and CDR2 YYDKDF (reference sequence). The CDR3 region is CATSRDWAGRLAGDQETQYF. DNA of the CDR3: TGTGCCACCAGCAGAGATTGGGCAGGGCGACTAGCGGGGGACCAAGAGACCCAGTACTTC.

The chain has TRBV9 and TRBJ1-1; D gene ambiguous. With 0 bases removed from V and 1 base from J, the gap between germline ends came to 4 bases. The CDR3 totals 13 residues. Germline lookup yields CDR1 SGDLS and CDR2 YYNGEE. CDR3 sequence: CASSVDRNTEAFF. Written as DNA, the CDR3 is TGTGCCAGCAGCGTAGACAGGAACACTGAAGCTTTCTTT.

V gene TRBV9 combines with J gene TRBJ2-1, with 15 bases identical to TRBD2. The germline V gene encodes CDR1 SGDLS and CDR2 YYNGEE. The CDR3 runs 19 residues. J lost 1 base, V lost 4 bases, and 9 bases had no gene match. The CDR3 region has the DNA TGTGCCAGCAGCCCCGCGGGACTAGCGGGGGGCGGTTCCTACAATGAGCAGTTCTTC. Its translation is CASSPAGLAGGGSYNEQFF.

This clone was picked up a small number of times. The chain joins TRBV9 to TRBJ1-1; D may be TRBD1 (6 bases). This CDR3 contains 15 residues. With 7 bases removed from V and 1 base from J, the gap between germline ends came to 17 bases. Germline-derived CDR1 and CDR2 are SGDLS and YYNGEE. CDR3 sequence reads: CASSTGQTTNTEAFF. Here the CDR3 DNA reads TGTGCCAGCTCAACAGGGCAAACGACGAACACTGAAGCTTTCTTT.

V and J are TRBV2 and TRBJ1-2; D not certain. Germline assignment: CDR1 SNHLY and CDR2 FYNNEI. The CDR3 runs to 10 residues. V gave up 4 bases and J gave up 11 bases, with 8 bases separating them. The DNA of the CDR3 is TGTGCCAGCAGTGGGGCGGGGTACACCTTC. As protein: CASSGAGYTF.

This clone was seen a single time. DNA for the CDR3: TGTGCCAGCAGCTTAGGGGCAGTTAGCTCTGGAAACACCATATATTTT. Its translation: CASSLGAVSSGNTIYF. The chain links TRBV7-9 to TRBJ1-3, with D unresolved. There are 16 residues in the CDR3. Trimming removed 1 base from V and 0 bases from J, with 10 bases in between. Germline V CDR1 and CDR2: SEHNR, FQNEAQ (reference sequence).

The genes are TRBV19 and TRBJ2-7; a possible D gene is TRBD1 (5 bases). Deletions cut 1 base from V and 5 bases from J, with 12 bases between. The CDR3 has 14 amino acids. CDR1 and CDR2 (germline): LNHDA, SQIVND (reference sequence). CDR3 sequence (DNA): TGTGCCAGTAGTATAGGTGGACAAGTCCACGAGCAGTACTTC. It yields the protein CASSIGGQVHEQYF.